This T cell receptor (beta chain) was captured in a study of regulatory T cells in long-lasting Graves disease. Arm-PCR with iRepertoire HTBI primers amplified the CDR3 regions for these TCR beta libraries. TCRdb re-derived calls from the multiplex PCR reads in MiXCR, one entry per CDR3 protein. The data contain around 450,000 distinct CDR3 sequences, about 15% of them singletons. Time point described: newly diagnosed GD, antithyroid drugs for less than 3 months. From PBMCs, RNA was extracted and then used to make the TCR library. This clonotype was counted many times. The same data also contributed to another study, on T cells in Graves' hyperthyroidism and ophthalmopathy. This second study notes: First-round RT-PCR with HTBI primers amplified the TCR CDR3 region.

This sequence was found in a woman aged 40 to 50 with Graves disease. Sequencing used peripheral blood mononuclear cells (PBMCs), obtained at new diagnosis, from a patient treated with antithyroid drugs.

CDR3 sequence reads: CASSPIAGGQNEQFF. Here the CDR3 DNA reads TGTGCCAGCAGCCCAATAGCGGGAGGGCAAAATGAGCAGTTCTTC. The rearrangement joins TRBV27 to TRBJ2-1; 11 bases agree with TRBD2. Losses at the gene ends were 6 bases for V and 7 bases for J; bases not matched to a gene: 8. Germline assignment: CDR1 MNHEY and CDR2 SMNVEV (reference sequence). The CDR3 runs to 15 residues.